The 8 T cell receptor beta chains listed next were all sequenced from one sample in a study of T cells after yellow fever vaccination. TCRdb reprocessed the 5' RACE reads via MiXCR and lists one record per CDR3 protein. This sample has under 250,000 distinct CDR3 sequences, with under 3.5% found just once. Specimen: CD4+ T cells sorted from PBMCs, collected 10 days after the yellow fever booster vaccination. The receptors stem from a young man who received the YFV17D yellow fever vaccine.

As concerns this clonotype: Given a much more abundant clone one base away, this may be a read error. The rearrangement uses TRBV5-1 and TRBJ2-6; D is perhaps TRBD1 (6 bases). Germline loops: CDR1 SGHRS, CDR2 YFSETQ. The CDR3 sequence is 16 residues long. This chain's CDR3 is CASNNLRGSGGNVLTF. DNA of the CDR3: TGCGCCAGCAACAACCTCAGGGGATCTGGGGGCAACGTCCTGACTTTC.

This clonotype was observed a few times. The rearrangement joins TRBV27 to TRBJ1-3; 7 nucleotides match TRBD1. Looked up from germline, CDR1 is MNHEY and CDR2 is SMNVEV (reference sequence). This CDR3 region has 15 residues. The V and J ends lost 7 bases and 0 bases, in that order; junction bases with no gene match: 6. CDR3 protein: CASMLDRSSGNTIYF. As DNA, the CDR3 is TGTGCCAGCATGCTGGACAGGAGCTCTGGAAACACCATATATTTT.

This clonotype was picked up many times. The V and J genes are TRBV5-5 and TRBJ1-2; D perhaps matches TRBD1 (6 bases). Germline V gene data show CDR1 as SGHKS and CDR2 as YYEKEE (reference sequence). V shed 1 base and J shed 0 bases, with 13 bases lying between them. This CDR3 has 16 amino acids. The CDR3 bases are TGTGCCAGCAGCTTGACAGGGCAGGGAACTAACTATGGCTACACCTTC. Its protein product is CASSLTGQGTNYGYTF. The variable domain in full, completed from reference TRBV5-5 and TRBJ1-2, reads DAGVTQSPTHLIKTRGQQVTLRCSPISGHKSVSWYQQVLGQGPQFIFQYYEKEERGRGNFPDRFSARQFPNYSSELNVNALLLGDSALYLCASSLTGQGTNYGYTFGSGTRLTVV.

There are a few counts of this clonotype. V usage is TRBV7-2 and J usage is TRBJ1-1; a possible D gene is TRBD1 (5 bases). The CDR3 has 16 residues. Per the germline V gene, CDR1 is SGHTA and CDR2 is FQGNSA. Between the trimmed V and J ends, which lost 2 bases and 0 bases, there was a span of 13 bases. The DNA for the CDR3 is TGTGCCAGCAGCTTACAGGGAGGGAGGATGAACACTGAAGCTTTCTTT. This encodes CASSLQGGRMNTEAFF.

This clonotype was seen more than once but under ten times. The gene calls are TRBV6-5 and TRBJ1-6; TRBD1 matches at 10 bases. This CDR3 has 13 residues. Trimming cost V 10 bases and J 9 bases; bases outside gene matches: 6. Germline CDR1 and CDR2: MNHEY and SVGAGI. The CDR3 DNA reads TGTGCCACGCAGACAGGGGGCATTTCACCCCTCCACTTT. Translation gives CATQTGGISPLHF.

As to this clonotype: Possible read error: a much larger clone is one base away. The rearrangement joins TRBV5-1 to TRBJ1-1; tentative D call: TRBD1 (5 bases). Trimming shortened V by 4 bases and J by 5 bases, and 18 bases separated the two germline ends. Germline assignment: CDR1 SGHRS and CDR2 YFSETQ. This CDR3 region has 15 residues. The CDR3 nucleotides are TGCGCCAGCAGCACAAGGATAGGGACGGATACTGAAGCTTTCTTT. Translating gives CASSTRIGTDTEAFF.

The chain links TRBV27 to TRBJ1-1; D is ambiguous. This CDR3 contains 13 residues. Germline V gene data show CDR1 as MNHEY and CDR2 as SMNVEV (reference sequence). Trimming left V 5 bases short and J 3 bases short, with 10 bases between. The CDR3 region has the DNA TGTGCCAGCAGTCCCTATGTGGACACTGAAGCTTTCTTT. Translation: CASSPYVDTEAFF.

The table lists this clonotype with a few counts. The chain uses TRBV4-1 and TRBJ2-5, with 9 bases identical to TRBD1. Germline lookup yields CDR1 MGHRA and CDR2 YSYEKL. There are 16 residues in the CDR3. The ends lost 2 bases at V and 5 bases at J; junction bases unmatched: 9. The CDR3 nucleotides are TGCGCCAGCAGCCAACGTCTGGACAGGGGATTGGAGACCCAGTACTTC. It specifies CASSQRLDRGLETQYF.